A selection of T cell receptor beta chains follows, all from one sample in a study of T cell responses to AZD1222 COVID-19 vaccine. Libraries were prepared by immunoSEQ multiplex PCR; TCRdb keeps only in-frame clonotypes and omits some of them. The data hold some 96,000 clones, with about 88% observed a single time. This specimen was peripheral blood, taken on day 0 of AZD1222 vaccination. The receptors originated from an adult in good health. Each CDR3 is given with its conserved first and last residue. A D gene is named only where the DNA matches it firmly. The size field is filled for only some rows; it gives once, few, many or a size class.

>.|TRBV28|TRBD1|TRBJ1-5
CASSLPRQGGQPQHF
TGTGCCAGCAGTTTACCTCGACAGGGTGGACAGCCCCAGCATTTT
>.|TRBV4-1|.|TRBJ2-3
CASSQGQDTQYF
TGCGCCAGCAGCCAAGGACAAGATACGCAGTATTTT
>.|TRBV2|.|TRBJ1-1
CASRARFQNTEAFF
TGTGCCAGCAGGGCTCGGTTCCAGAACACTGAAGCTTTCTTT
>.|TRBV5-4|TRBD1|TRBJ1-2
CASSLLQGKQDGYTF
TGTGCCAGCAGCTTGCTACAGGGGAAGCAGGATGGCTACACCTTC
>once|TRBV7-2|.|TRBJ2-2
CASKNRSNTGELFF
TGTGCCAGTAAAAACCGGTCTAACACCGGGGAGCTGTTTTTT
>.|TRBV7-2|.|TRBJ1-1
CASSLYFQGEAFF
TGTGCCAGCAGCTTATACTTTCAGGGTGAAGCTTTCTTT
>.|TRBV6-5|.|TRBJ2-1
CASSDRAGEEFF
TGTGCCAGCAGCGACAGGGCGGGGGAGGAGTTCTTC
>.|TRBV7-6|.|TRBJ1-3
CASSLASGFMTNTIYF
TGTGCCAGCAGCTTAGCTTCGGGGTTTATGACGAACACCATATATTTT
>.|TRBV7-2|TRBD2|TRBJ2-1
CASSLALAGGRNEQFF
TGTGCCAGCAGCTTAGCCCTAGCGGGGGGGCGCAATGAGCAGTTCTTC
>.|TRBV18|.|TRBJ1-1
CASSGENLRNTEAFF
TGTGCCAGCTCAGGGGAAAATTTGAGGAACACTGAAGCTTTCTTT
>many|TRBV6-1|TRBD1|TRBJ1-6
CASSEASGQGSSPLHF
TGTGCCAGCAGTGAAGCCTCGGGACAGGGTTCTTCACCCCTCCACTTT
>once|TRBV4-1|TRBD1|TRBJ1-2
CASSQDQGAGYGYTF
TGCGCCAGCAGCCAAGACCAGGGGGCTGGATATGGCTACACCTTC
>.|TRBV5-4|TRBD1|TRBJ2-7
CASSQISDRGEQYF
TGTGCCAGCAGCCAGATATCGGACAGGGGCGAGCAGTACTTC
>few|TRBV28|.|TRBJ1-1
CASSSAGAQNTEAFF
TGTGCCAGCAGTTCTGCTGGGGCGCAAAACACTGAAGCTTTCTTT
>few|TRBV9|TRBD1|TRBJ2-7
CASSKIPGQGSEQYF
TGTGCCAGCAGCAAGATTCCGGGACAGGGTTCCGAGCAGTACTTC
>.|TRBV5-1|TRBD1|TRBJ1-3
CASSLVTGGYSGNTIYF
TGCGCCAGCAGCTTGGTGACAGGGGGATACTCTGGAAACACCATATATTTT
>.|TRBV5-1|.|TRBJ1-2
CASSLGQGNGYTF
TGCGCCAGCAGCTTGGGCCAGGGAAATGGCTACACCTTC
>.|TRBV6-5|.|TRBJ2-3
CASSYSHISTDTQYF
TGTGCCAGCAGTTACTCCCATATTAGCACAGATACGCAGTATTTT
>many|TRBV2|.|TRBJ1-4
CASSNQGTGREKLFF
TGTGCCAGCAGTAATCAGGGCACCGGGAGGGAAAAACTGTTTTTT
>.|TRBV6-5|.|TRBJ1-4
CASSYGTGGNEKLFF
TGTGCCAGCAGTTACGGGACGGGCGGTAATGAAAAACTGTTTTTT
>.|TRBV9|TRBD1|TRBJ1-1
CASSQEGQGARETEAFF
TGTGCCAGCAGCCAGGAGGGACAGGGGGCGAGGGAAACTGAAGCTTTCTTT
>.|TRBV11-2|TRBD1|TRBJ2-5
CASSPGQGVMGETQYF
TGTGCCAGCAGCCCAGGACAGGGGGTAATGGGTGAGACCCAGTACTTC
>.|TRBV30|.|TRBJ1-3
CAWSSSNTIYF
TGTGCCTGGAGCTCTTCAAACACCATATATTTT